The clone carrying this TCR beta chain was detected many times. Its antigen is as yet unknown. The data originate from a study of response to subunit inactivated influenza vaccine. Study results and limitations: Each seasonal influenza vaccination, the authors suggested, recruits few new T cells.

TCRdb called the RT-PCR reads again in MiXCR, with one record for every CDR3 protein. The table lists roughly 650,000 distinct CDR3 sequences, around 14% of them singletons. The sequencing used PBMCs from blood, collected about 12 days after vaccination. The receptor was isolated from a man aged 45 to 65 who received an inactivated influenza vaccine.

This chain's CDR3 is CATSDSVDSQETQYF. CDR3 DNA sequence: TGTGCCACCAGTGACTCGGTGGACAGCCAAGAGACCCAGTACTTC. The rearrangement joins TRBV24-1 to TRBJ2-5; a possible D gene is TRBD1 (6 bases). From germline, CDR1 is KGHDR and CDR2 SFDVKD. The V end lost 4 bases, the J end lost 1 base, and 12 bases lay between the germline ends. CDR3 length: 15 residues.